This entry lists 2 T cell receptor beta chains sequenced from one sample in a study of post-analysis software for immune sequencing data. General study findings and limits: There were a handful of TRBV segments more frequent in patients than controls, and TRBV5-6, TRBV5-1 and TRBV20-1 were among them.

Each TCR beta cDNA library carried unique molecular identifiers. TCRdb used MiXCR to reprocess the PCR reads, holding one entry per CDR3 protein. The sample contains about 200,000 distinct CDR3 sequences, approximately 28% of which appear only once. No antigen has been identified for these receptors. Material: blood. These receptors were taken from a girl aged 2 to 17 with multiple sclerosis.

The table lists this clonotype with a few counts. Given a much more abundant clone one base away, this may be a read error. The V gene is TRBV12-3 or TRBV12-4, the J gene TRBJ2-3, with 7 positions matching TRBD1. With V trimmed by 6 bases and J by 1 base, 4 bases remained unmatched. This CDR3 is built from 14 residues. The CDR3, as DNA: TGTGCCAGCAGGTTAACAGGGGGCACAGATACGCAGTATTTT. It is translated as CASRLTGGTDTQYF.

This clonotype was counted only a few times. V is TRBV5-1 and J is TRBJ2-7; possible D gene TRBD2, 6 bases. Trimming stripped 4 bases from V and 7 bases from J, with 18 bases between. Germline CDR1 is SGHRS and CDR2 is YFSETQ. The CDR3 runs to 14 residues. CDR3: CASSPRAERGEQYF. Written as DNA, the CDR3 is TGCGCCAGCAGCCCGAGGGCAGAACGGGGGGAGCAGTACTTC.